The rows below give T cell receptor beta chains drawn from one sample of a study of blood T cell repertoires in COVID-19. Assay: immunoSEQ multiplex PCR; the TCRdb copy retains only in-frame clones and omits some. The top ten clones hold 1.5% to 2% of a sample with 250,000 to 300,000 clones, about nine tenths of them seen once. The material sequenced was PBMCs or T cells enriched from blood (not recorded which). All receptors derive from a woman aged 40 to 55 who had recovered from COVID-19. The CDR3 runs from the conserved cysteine through the conserved F or W.

v_gene	j_gene	CDR3aa
TRBV2	TRBJ1-5	CASSVGGRNQPQHF
TRBV5-5	TRBJ1-2	CASSLDRGYGYTF
TRBV3-1/TRBV3-2	TRBJ2-1	CASSPNPSGRAGNEQFF
TRBV27	TRBJ1-4	CASSTTDRPYEKLFF
TRBV29-1	TRBJ2-2	CSVHSGATGELFF
TRBV6-6	TRBJ1-2	CASSYSDRDGYTF
TRBV4-1	TRBJ1-2	CASSQVGGRDYGYTF
TRBV19	TRBJ2-2	CASSTSGSAGELFF
TRBV6-6	TRBJ1-6	CASREMGGGRSSPLHF
TRBV12-3/TRBV12-4	TRBJ1-1	CASKGTLTEAFF
TRBV6-1	TRBJ1-1	CASSDGTDNMNTEAFF
TRBV9	TRBJ2-3	CASSVGGSVDTQYF
TRBV18	TRBJ1-5	CASSNINQPQHF
TRBV3-1/TRBV3-2	TRBJ1-6	CASSLGHLASPLHF
TRBV3-1/TRBV3-2	TRBJ1-6	CASSQPFGTAYNSPLHF
TRBV19	TRBJ2-3	CASSSQDRGVTDTQYF
TRBV14	TRBJ1-2	CASSVFQGDYGYTF
TRBV5-6	TRBJ1-1	CASSLQGRTEAFF
TRBV18	TRBJ2-2	CASSRDSNTGELFF
TRBV19	TRBJ2-1	CASRDSLGYNEQFF
TRBV5-1	TRBJ2-2	CASSPFWGQGSTGELFF
TRBV4-1	TRBJ2-2	CASSQPPTGELFF
TRBV7-3	TRBJ1-2	CASSLQGTYGYTF
TRBV3-1/TRBV3-2	TRBJ1-2	CASSKGTGVTNYGYTF
TRBV30	TRBJ1-1	CAAQGTGGGNTEAFF
TRBV3-1/TRBV3-2	TRBJ1-6	CASSRLDRALHF
TRBV5-1	TRBJ2-1	CASSWTATIEQFF
TRBV6-5	TRBJ1-1	CASSTRDSMNTEAFF
TRBV6-1	TRBJ2-1	CASSEALGGLDEQFF
TRBV12-3/TRBV12-4	TRBJ1-1	CASSVGQGSEAFF
TRBV5-4	TRBJ1-2	CASSLGGQGAGGYTF
TRBV7-6	TRBJ2-2	CASSLSGSGVGELFF
TRBV5-1	TRBJ2-1	CASSLALSGGSSYNEQFF
TRBV29-1	TRBJ1-5	CSVAGLDQPQHF
TRBV7-9	TRBJ1-1	CASGPGRATTEAFF
TRBV18	TRBJ1-1	CASSPDRGNTEAFF
TRBV27	TRBJ2-3	CASSPPAGTRGRSQYF
TRBV4-3	TRBJ2-2	CASSRGARELFF
TRBV6-5	TRBJ2-1	CASSPGGTAGNEQFF
TRBV9	TRBJ2-5	CASSGTGQSQETQYF
TRBV6-1	TRBJ1-6	CASSEALQRLGQHNSPLHF
TRBV30	TRBJ1-4	CAWSGTRGGEKLFF
TRBV5-5	TRBJ1-3	CASSLRPGSGNTIYF
TRBV7-9	TRBJ1-2	CASSLRQGGEGYTF
TRBV5-1	TRBJ1-4	CASRQGTNEKLFF
TRBV11-3	TRBJ2-2	CASSPLAGGLGGELFF
TRBV9	TRBJ2-1	CASSVARRGGIYNEQFF
TRBV7-9	TRBJ2-3	CASNMGLAIHTQYF
TRBV27	TRBJ1-1	CASSLAMTGGISEAFF
TRBV6-1	TRBJ2-7	CASSEALSSGYEQYF
TRBV18	TRBJ1-3	CASSHSGTGLTGNTIYF
TRBV15	TRBJ1-2	CATSRPTRTAWSYGYTF
TRBV5-1	TRBJ2-1	CASSHPSSNEQFF
TRBV7-8	TRBJ2-7	CASSPRGRDEQYF
TRBV3-1/TRBV3-2	TRBJ1-2	CASSRVLGNGYTF
TRBV3-1/TRBV3-2	TRBJ1-2	CASSLSDRGNGYTF
TRBV30	TRBJ1-5	CAWSVLYNQPQHF